The 25 T cell receptor beta chains reported below all come from one sample, sequenced in a study of response to subunit inactivated influenza vaccine. Each CDR3 protein gets one entry after TCRdb re-called the RT-PCR reads with MiXCR. The sample holds 500,000 to 550,000 distinct CDR3 sequences, less than 7.5% seen once. The specimen comprised PBMCs from blood, sampled approximately 25 months after vaccination. Every receptor here comes from a man between 45 and 75 years old who received an inactivated influenza vaccine.

This clonotype has ten or more counts. This chain joins TRBV11-2 and TRBJ1-4; perhaps TRBD1 as D (5 bases). Germline lookup yields CDR1 SGHAT and CDR2 FQNNGV. There are 14 residues in the CDR3. V shed 1 base and J shed 8 bases, with 11 bases lying between them. The CDR3 protein is CASSLARGTEKLFF. CDR3 DNA: TGTGCCAGCAGCTTAGCTAGGGGAACGGAAAAACTGTTTTTT.

The chain has TRBV10-2 and TRBJ1-1, with a weak D call TRBD1 (5 bases). V lost 2 bases and J 9 bases, leaving 13 bases between the germline ends. The CDR3 has 13 amino acids. Germline V gene sequence: CDR1 WSHSY, CDR2 SAAADI. CDR3 residues: CASSEMGGWKAFF. The CDR3 DNA sequence: TGCGCCAGCAGTGAGATGGGGGGGTGGAAAGCTTTCTTT.

This rearrangement joins TRBV24-1 to TRBJ2-5, with D perhaps assigned TRBD1 or TRBD2 (5 bases each). There are 13 residues in the CDR3. The ends were cut back, 9 bases at V and 5 bases at J, with 15 bases in the middle. CDR1 is KGHDR and CDR2 is SFDVKD in the germline V gene. The CDR3 reads CATSSGGVETQYF. The CDR3, as DNA: TGTGCCACCTCGTCTGGGGGAGTCGAGACCCAGTACTTC.

This clonotype was seen a few times. This rearrangement joins TRBV20-1 to TRBJ2-3; 8 bases match TRBD2. J lost 4 bases, V lost 6 bases, and 6 bases had no gene match. This CDR3 is 13 amino acids long. Germline lookup yields CDR1 DFQATT and CDR2 SNEGSKA (reference sequence). The DNA of the CDR3 is TGCAGTGCGAAGAGCGGGAGCCCAGATACGCAGTATTTT. Its translation is CSAKSGSPDTQYF.

In this sample, this clonotype turned up a few times. This rearrangement joins TRBV6-1 to TRBJ2-1; D is unresolved. This CDR3 has 16 residues. V was clipped by 4 bases and J by 5 bases, with 18 bases between them. Germline V lookup: CDR1 MNHNS, CDR2 SASEGT. This CDR3 is CASSGFGQLRHNEQFF. CDR3 coding DNA: TGTGCCAGCAGTGGGTTTGGGCAACTTAGGCACAATGAGCAGTTCTTC.

This clonotype was detected a few times. The chain combines TRBV11-1 with TRBJ2-6, with 8 bases lining up with TRBD1. The J segment lost 0 bases and the V segment lost 6 bases, leaving 10 bases of the junction unmatched. Per the germline V gene, CDR1 is SGHAT and CDR2 is FQDESV (reference sequence). This CDR3 comprises 18 residues. CDR3 sequence reads: CASSLGGTGNSGANVLTF. The CDR3 DNA follows: TGTGCCAGCAGTCTAGGCGGGACAGGAAACTCTGGGGCCAACGTCCTGACTTTC.

For this clonotype: A much larger clone lies a single base off, so this may be a read error. The chain is built from TRBV6-1 and TRBJ1-5; D is ambiguous. The length of the CDR3 is 14 residues. Per the germline V gene, CDR1 is MNHNS and CDR2 is SASEGT. The ends were cut back, 7 bases at V and 1 base at J, with 11 bases in the middle. CDR3 protein: CASKGWFSNQPQHF. DNA of the CDR3: TGTGCCAGCAAGGGCTGGTTCAGCAATCAGCCCCAGCATTTT.

This clonotype has a count of ten or more. The DNA of the CDR3 is TGTGCCAGCAGGAGGATTTGGACAGGGTTAACCGCTGAAGCTTTCTTT. Its translation is CASRRIWTGLTAEAFF. The V and J genes are TRBV7-2 and TRBJ1-1, with 8 positions matching TRBD1. Germline trimming cut 6 bases from V and 6 bases from J; bases unmatched to any gene: 15. CDR1 SGHTA and CDR2 FQGNSA come from the germline V gene. The CDR3 has 16 amino acids. The variable domain in full, with the rest retrieved from reference TRBV7-2 and TRBJ1-1, is GAGVSQSPSNKVTEKGKDVELRCDPISGHTALYWYRQSLGQGLEFLIYFQGNSAPDKSGLPSDRFSAERTGGSVSTLTIQRTQQEDSAVYLCASRRIWTGLTAEAFFGQGTRLTVV.

This clonotype was counted a few times. CDR3 region: CASREGQRNQPQHF. The DNA of the CDR3 is TGTGCCAGCAGGGAGGGACAACGCAATCAGCCCCAGCATTTT. The rearrangement joins TRBV12-3 or TRBV12-4 to TRBJ1-5; the D gene is possibly TRBD1 (6 bases). This CDR3 spans 14 amino acids. Trimming took off 6 bases at V and 2 bases at J, with 11 bases between the two ends.

This clonotype has a handful of counts. This chain connects TRBV28 to TRBJ2-5; TRBD2 aligns across 11 bases. The CDR3 length is 16 residues. From germline, CDR1 is MDHEN and CDR2 SYDVKM. With 6 bases clipped from V and 4 bases from J, the junction kept 10 bases outside the gene matches. The CDR3 protein is CASSLGTSGWGETQYF. CDR3 coding DNA: TGTGCCAGCAGCTTAGGGACTAGCGGCTGGGGAGAGACCCAGTACTTC.

This clonotype was detected only once. The chain recombines TRBV11-2 with TRBJ2-7; 10 bases are shared with TRBD1. CDR3 length equals 16 residues. With 7 bases clipped from V and 1 base from J, the junction kept 10 bases outside the gene matches. Germline CDR1 is SGHAT and CDR2 is FQNNGV. This CDR3 is CASTYNRGQGSYEQYF. CDR3 nucleotides: TGTGCCAGCACCTATAATAGGGGACAGGGGTCCTACGAGCAGTACTTC.

This clonotype showed up many times. The chain recombines TRBV20-1 with TRBJ1-1; 8 bases agree with TRBD1. The CDR3 sequence is 15 residues long. Germline CDR1 is DFQATT and CDR2 is SNEGSKA (reference sequence). The ends lost 0 bases at V and 0 bases at J; junction bases unmatched: 3. The CDR3 DNA reads as TGCAGTGCTAGAGATAGGGACAGGCTGAACACTGAAGCTTTCTTT. Protein: CSARDRDRLNTEAFF.

The rearrangement joins TRBV24-1 to TRBJ2-5; 8 positions agree with TRBD2. V trimming: 4 bases; J trimming: 1 base; junction bases outside the gene matches: 4. This CDR3 has 15 residues. CDR1 is KGHDR and CDR2 is SFDVKD in the germline V gene. CDR3 nucleotide sequence: TGTGCCACCAGTGAGGCCGGGGGGGCCCAAGAGACCCAGTACTTC. Translation gives CATSEAGGAQETQYF.

The V gene is TRBV6-5, the J gene TRBJ2-7; D gene unclear. V shed 0 bases and J shed 3 bases, with 9 bases lying between them. Germline V CDR1 and CDR2: MNHEY, SVGAGI. The CDR3 is 14 residues long. CDR3 region: CASSYSEADYEQYF. Written as DNA, the CDR3 is TGTGCCAGCAGTTACTCAGAGGCCGACTACGAGCAGTACTTC.

A few counts support this clonotype. The chain's CDR3 is CSASRSAGSNEKLFF. The CDR3 region has the DNA TGCAGTGCTTCCCGCAGCGCGGGGTCTAATGAAAAACTGTTTTTT. The chain joins TRBV20-1 to TRBJ1-4; D not resolved. This CDR3 is built from 15 residues. The V gene's germline CDR1 is DFQATT and CDR2 SNEGSKA (reference sequence). Trimming took off 5 bases at V and 3 bases at J, with 16 bases between the two ends.

This clonotype came up many times. J is TRBJ1-2 and V is TRBV5-1, with 9 bases that match TRBD1. V was pared by 0 bases and J by 6 bases, with 6 bases of the junction left unmatched. Germline lookup yields CDR1 SGHRS and CDR2 YFSETQ. The length of the CDR3 is 15 residues. CDR3 bases: TGCGCCAGCAGCTTGGACCGGGACAGGGAACATGGCTACACCTTC. Amino acid sequence: CASSLDRDREHGYTF.

CDR3 bases: TGTGCCAGCAGCCAAGAGCCGGGACAGGGGACAGATACGCAGTATTTT. Its protein product is CASSQEPGQGTDTQYF. The chain employs TRBV4-2 and TRBJ2-3, with 10 positions matching TRBD1. Germline CDR1 reads LGHNA; CDR2 reads YNFKEQ. J gave up 3 bases and V 0 bases, and 3 bases lay outside the gene matches. The CDR3 runs to 16 residues.

The J gene is TRBJ2-5, the V gene TRBV20-1, with a possible D match to TRBD1 (5 bases). Trimming pared 5 bases from V and 1 base from J, leaving 20 bases between. The CDR3 has 16 residues. Germline V gives CDR1 DFQATT, CDR2 SNEGSKA (reference sequence). Here the CDR3 reads CSAFPHQRQSQETQYF. CDR3 nucleotide sequence: TGCAGTGCTTTCCCCCACCAAAGACAGAGCCAAGAGACCCAGTACTTC.

The chain uses TRBV4-1 and TRBJ2-3; 7 bases fit TRBD2. J lost 5 bases, V lost 0 bases, and 8 bases had no gene match. The CDR3 is 16 amino acids. Germline V gene data show CDR1 as MGHRA and CDR2 as YSYEKL. The CDR3 DNA follows: TGCGCCAGCAGCCAAGAGGGTCGGGGGGATGGAGATACGCAGTATTTT. Translation gives CASSQEGRGDGDTQYF.

This clonotype was recorded a few times. The CDR3 here is CASSRLLNSGANVLTF. Here the CDR3 DNA reads TGCGCCAGCAGCCGGCTGTTGAACTCTGGGGCCAACGTCCTGACTTTC. The gene calls are TRBV4-3 and TRBJ2-6; D unclear. The CDR3 is 16 amino acids. V gave up 4 bases and J gave up 0 bases, with 10 bases separating them. Germline CDR1 LGHNA, CDR2 YSLEER.

This clonotype has a handful of counts. The chain uses TRBV20-1 and TRBJ1-6, with a possible D match to TRBD1 (6 bases). This CDR3 has 15 residues. Germline values: CDR1 DFQATT, CDR2 SNEGSKA (reference sequence). V was pared by 5 bases and J by 9 bases, with 20 bases between. For the CDR3, the DNA is TGCAGTGCTGGGGGAGGGGGGGGCCGGTCTTCACCCCTCCACTTT. This sequence encodes CSAGGGGGRSSPLHF.

The chain recombines TRBV5-1 with TRBJ1-2; 9 bases align to TRBD1. CDR3 length: 15 amino acids. Germline values: CDR1 SGHRS, CDR2 YFSETQ. V lost 4 bases to trimming and J lost 8 bases; unmatched junction nucleotides: 12. The CDR3 spells CASSMISGTGSGYTF. The CDR3 DNA is TGCGCCAGCAGCATGATCTCCGGGACAGGGAGCGGCTACACCTTC.

This clonotype was detected ten times or more. The chain uses TRBV4-3 and TRBJ2-2, with no clear D. The germline V and J ends were trimmed by 0 bases and 1 base, with 6 bases remaining between them. Germline V gene data show CDR1 as LGHNA and CDR2 as YSLEER. This CDR3 contains 15 residues. The CDR3: CASSQDRRNTGELFF. CDR3 bases: TGCGCCAGCAGCCAAGACAGGAGGAACACCGGGGAGCTGTTTTTT.

This clonotype was observed a handful of times. The chain has TRBV10-3 and TRBJ2-1; D is perhaps TRBD2 (7 bases). CDR3 length equals 17 residues. Trimming cost V 3 bases and J 6 bases, with 21 bases left between them. Germline loops: CDR1 ENHRY, CDR2 SYGVKD. Here the CDR3 reads CAISDPRGGFNVNEQFF. The CDR3 nucleotides read TGTGCCATCAGTGACCCTAGGGGGGGTTTTAACGTCAATGAGCAGTTCTTC.

This chain joins TRBV20-1 and TRBJ2-1; 13 bases line up with TRBD2. J lost 1 base, V lost 5 bases, and 8 bases had no gene match. The CDR3 runs to 17 residues. Germline V gene sequence: CDR1 DFQATT, CDR2 SNEGSKA (reference sequence). This CDR3 is CSAPGLAGYVSYNEQFF. The CDR3 bases are TGCAGTGCTCCGGGACTAGCGGGATACGTGTCCTACAATGAGCAGTTCTTC.